Listed below are T cell receptor beta chains from one sample, sequenced in a study of cytomegalovirus exposure and HLA in healthy donors. Generated by immunoSEQ multiplex PCR, the TCRdb table keeps only in-frame clones and is missing some. The sample records more than 80,000 clones, more than 70% being singletons. The sequenced material came from PBMCs. Source of these receptors: a man in his 60s in good health and CMV-seronegative. CDR3s include the opening cysteine and the closing phenylalanine or tryptophan. The D gene is left open where the match is weak. Clone size is not always given. Where it is, it says once, few, many or a class for expanded clones.

v_call: TRBV30; cdr3_length: 14; d_call: TRBD1; clone_size: -; cdr3_aa: CAATRGRTTGELFF
v_call: TRBV7-3; cdr3_length: 15; d_call: TRBD1; clone_size: once; cdr3_aa: CASSSFRGAGGKLFF
v_call: TRBV29-1; cdr3_length: 15; d_call: TRBD1; clone_size: -; cdr3_aa: CSVVGQGVWGTEAFF
v_call: TRBV9; cdr3_length: 16; d_call: TRBD1; clone_size: -; cdr3_aa: CASSPTRTGSNEKLFF
v_call: TRBV13; cdr3_length: 15; d_call: TRBD1; clone_size: -; cdr3_aa: CASSLGDRNNEKLFF
v_call: TRBV27; cdr3_length: 13; d_call: TRBD1; clone_size: -; cdr3_aa: CASSSSTGARAFF
v_call: TRBV5-6; cdr3_length: 15; d_call: TRBD2; clone_size: few; cdr3_aa: CASSWGLAGGSEQYF
v_call: TRBV6-5; cdr3_length: 14; d_call: -; clone_size: once; cdr3_aa: CASTQEGGLKGYTF
v_call: TRBV6-5; cdr3_length: 14; d_call: -; clone_size: -; cdr3_aa: CASSYRGGGETQYF
v_call: TRBV10-3; cdr3_length: 14; d_call: TRBD1; clone_size: -; cdr3_aa: CAISGTGGIGELFF
v_call: TRBV4-1; cdr3_length: 17; d_call: TRBD1; clone_size: few; cdr3_aa: CASSQDLRDRSLGELFF
v_call: TRBV15; cdr3_length: 13; d_call: TRBD1; clone_size: -; cdr3_aa: CATSGGTGQPQHF
v_call: TRBV6-5; cdr3_length: 15; d_call: -; clone_size: -; cdr3_aa: CASSYSPEPAYEQYF
v_call: TRBV5-8; cdr3_length: 14; d_call: TRBD1; clone_size: -; cdr3_aa: CASSFGTGGYEQYF
v_call: TRBV6-6; cdr3_length: 12; d_call: -; clone_size: -; cdr3_aa: CASINHSYGYTF
v_call: TRBV19; cdr3_length: 14; d_call: -; clone_size: -; cdr3_aa: CASSYGGDSYEQYF
v_call: TRBV6-5; cdr3_length: 14; d_call: -; clone_size: few; cdr3_aa: CASSHRSLGGGYTF
v_call: TRBV7-8; cdr3_length: 18; d_call: -; clone_size: -; cdr3_aa: CASSTGTGFSGGLNEQFF
v_call: TRBV6-5; cdr3_length: 15; d_call: TRBD1; clone_size: -; cdr3_aa: CASSYGQGANYGYTF
v_call: TRBV18; cdr3_length: 13; d_call: -; clone_size: -; cdr3_aa: CASSRSDSWEAFF
v_call: TRBV7-9; cdr3_length: 14; d_call: TRBD2; clone_size: -; cdr3_aa: CASSARDGGLGQFF
v_call: TRBV6-6; cdr3_length: 14; d_call: TRBD1; clone_size: -; cdr3_aa: CASSLQTGAETQYF
v_call: TRBV5-1; cdr3_length: 14; d_call: -; clone_size: -; cdr3_aa: CASSSGDPNYGYTF
v_call: TRBV10-3; cdr3_length: 13; d_call: -; clone_size: -; cdr3_aa: CAISVGRENGYTF
v_call: TRBV6-5; cdr3_length: 13; d_call: -; clone_size: once; cdr3_aa: CASSYSQNYGYTF
v_call: TRBV6-1; cdr3_length: 15; d_call: -; clone_size: -; cdr3_aa: CASSALYRNNQPQHF
v_call: TRBV14; cdr3_length: 17; d_call: TRBD2; clone_size: -; cdr3_aa: CASSRLGGGGPYNEQFF
v_call: TRBV2; cdr3_length: 15; d_call: -; clone_size: -; cdr3_aa: CASRSGDTKNSPLHF
v_call: TRBV14; cdr3_length: 14; d_call: TRBD2; clone_size: -; cdr3_aa: CASNSLAGSGEQFF
v_call: TRBV11-2; cdr3_length: 14; d_call: TRBD1; clone_size: -; cdr3_aa: CASSEDRGSTEAFF
v_call: TRBV2; cdr3_length: 13; d_call: -; clone_size: -; cdr3_aa: CATQVQRNYGYTF
v_call: TRBV7-3; cdr3_length: 16; d_call: TRBD1; clone_size: -; cdr3_aa: CASSLSANRGADTQYF
v_call: TRBV29-1; cdr3_length: 15; d_call: -; clone_size: -; cdr3_aa: CSAAPGLEKVNEQFF
v_call: TRBV5-1; cdr3_length: 14; d_call: TRBD1; clone_size: -; cdr3_aa: CASSPTGGNTEAFF
v_call: TRBV7-2; cdr3_length: 14; d_call: -; clone_size: -; cdr3_aa: CASSLAPGAGRQYF
v_call: TRBV6-1; cdr3_length: 15; d_call: -; clone_size: -; cdr3_aa: CASSGSEEGGEKLFF
v_call: TRBV29-1; cdr3_length: 13; d_call: -; clone_size: -; cdr3_aa: CSVSGLGGNTIYF
v_call: TRBV7-9; cdr3_length: 14; d_call: -; clone_size: -; cdr3_aa: CSSSGAYSNQPQHF
v_call: TRBV7-9; cdr3_length: 15; d_call: -; clone_size: once; cdr3_aa: CSSSPPQGQGNEQFF
v_call: TRBV28; cdr3_length: 11; d_call: -; clone_size: few; cdr3_aa: CASSFFGGYTF
v_call: TRBV5-1; cdr3_length: 14; d_call: -; clone_size: -; cdr3_aa: CASSLVSVAYGYTF
v_call: TRBV11-2; cdr3_length: 13; d_call: TRBD1; clone_size: -; cdr3_aa: CASSPGTGNGYTF
v_call: TRBV5-4; cdr3_length: 14; d_call: -; clone_size: -; cdr3_aa: CASSLRGFQETQYF
v_call: TRBV4-2; cdr3_length: 16; d_call: -; clone_size: -; cdr3_aa: CASSQDLRGGAYEQYF
v_call: TRBV6-6; cdr3_length: 13; d_call: TRBD2; clone_size: many; cdr3_aa: CASREGLGYEQYF
v_call: TRBV7-3; cdr3_length: 13; d_call: -; clone_size: -; cdr3_aa: CVCRGERTGELFF
v_call: TRBV2; cdr3_length: 13; d_call: TRBD1; clone_size: -; cdr3_aa: CASSTHRGTEAFF
v_call: TRBV18; cdr3_length: 16; d_call: TRBD1; clone_size: -; cdr3_aa: CASSADRGRSEDTQYF
v_call: TRBV5-1; cdr3_length: 15; d_call: TRBD1; clone_size: -; cdr3_aa: CASRAGQGALNEQFF
v_call: TRBV18; cdr3_length: 16; d_call: -; clone_size: -; cdr3_aa: CASSPGGGPGNQPQHF